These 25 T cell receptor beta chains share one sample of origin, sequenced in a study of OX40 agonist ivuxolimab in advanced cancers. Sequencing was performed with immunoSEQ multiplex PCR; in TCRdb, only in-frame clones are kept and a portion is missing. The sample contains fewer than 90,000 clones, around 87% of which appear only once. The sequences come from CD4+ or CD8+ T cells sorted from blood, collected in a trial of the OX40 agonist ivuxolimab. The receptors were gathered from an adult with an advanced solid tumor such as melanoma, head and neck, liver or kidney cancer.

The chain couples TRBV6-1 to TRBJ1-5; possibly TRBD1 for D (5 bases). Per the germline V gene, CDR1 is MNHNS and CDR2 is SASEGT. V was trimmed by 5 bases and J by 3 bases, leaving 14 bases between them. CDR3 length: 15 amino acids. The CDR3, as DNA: TGTGCCAGCAGTTTACTCGGGACCGACAATCAGCCCCAGCATTTT. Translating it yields CASSLLGTDNQPQHF.

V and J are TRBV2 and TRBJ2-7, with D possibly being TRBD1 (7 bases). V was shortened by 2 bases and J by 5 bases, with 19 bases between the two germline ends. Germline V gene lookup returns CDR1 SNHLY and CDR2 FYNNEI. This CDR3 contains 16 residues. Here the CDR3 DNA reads TGTGCCAGCAGTGAAATGGAGGTGGAGGGGGCGGACGAGCAGTACTTC. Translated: CASSEMEVEGADEQYF.

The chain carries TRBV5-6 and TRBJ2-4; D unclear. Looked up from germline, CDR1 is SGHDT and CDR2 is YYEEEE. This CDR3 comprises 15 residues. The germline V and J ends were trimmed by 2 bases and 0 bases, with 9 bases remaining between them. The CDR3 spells CASSFFNIAKNIQYF. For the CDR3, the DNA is TGTGCCAGCAGCTTCTTCAACATAGCCAAAAACATTCAGTACTTC.

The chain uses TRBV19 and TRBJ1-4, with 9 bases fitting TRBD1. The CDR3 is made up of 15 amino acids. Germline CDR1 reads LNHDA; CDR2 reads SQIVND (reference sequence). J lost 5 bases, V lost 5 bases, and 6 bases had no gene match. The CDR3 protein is CASSAGTGPNEKLFF. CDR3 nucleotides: TGTGCCAGTAGTGCCGGGACAGGGCCGAATGAAAAACTGTTTTTT.

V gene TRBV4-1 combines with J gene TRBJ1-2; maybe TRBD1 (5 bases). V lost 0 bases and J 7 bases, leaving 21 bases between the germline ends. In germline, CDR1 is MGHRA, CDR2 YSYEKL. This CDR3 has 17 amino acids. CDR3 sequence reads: CASSQDLMGQGWGGYTF. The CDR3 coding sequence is TGCGCCAGCAGCCAAGATCTGATGGGGCAGGGATGGGGTGGCTACACCTTC.

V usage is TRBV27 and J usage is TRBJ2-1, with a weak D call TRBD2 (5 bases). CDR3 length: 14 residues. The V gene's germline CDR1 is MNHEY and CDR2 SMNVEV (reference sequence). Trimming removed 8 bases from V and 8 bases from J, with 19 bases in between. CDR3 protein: CASQAVGLYDEQFF. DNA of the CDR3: TGTGCCAGCCAAGCGGTTGGTTTATACGATGAGCAGTTCTTC.

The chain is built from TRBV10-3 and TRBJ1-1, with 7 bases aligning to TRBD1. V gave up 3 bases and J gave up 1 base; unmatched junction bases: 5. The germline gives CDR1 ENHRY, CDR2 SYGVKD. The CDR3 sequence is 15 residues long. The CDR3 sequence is CAISDSRTGNTEAFF. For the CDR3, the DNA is TGTGCCATCAGTGACTCACGGACAGGGAACACTGAAGCTTTCTTT.

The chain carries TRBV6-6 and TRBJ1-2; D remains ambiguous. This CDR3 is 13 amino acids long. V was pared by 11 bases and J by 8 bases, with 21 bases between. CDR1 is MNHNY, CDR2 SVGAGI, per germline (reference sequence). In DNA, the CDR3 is TGTGCCGCCGCTTTGGCCACCACGGCCGGCTACACCTTC. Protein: CAAALATTAGYTF.

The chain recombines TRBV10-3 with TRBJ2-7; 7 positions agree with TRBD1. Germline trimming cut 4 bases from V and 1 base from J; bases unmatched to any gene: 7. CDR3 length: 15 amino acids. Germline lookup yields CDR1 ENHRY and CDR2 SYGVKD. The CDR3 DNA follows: TGTGCCATCAGTGGGTTGGGACAGCCATCCTACGAGCAGTACTTC. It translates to CAISGLGQPSYEQYF.

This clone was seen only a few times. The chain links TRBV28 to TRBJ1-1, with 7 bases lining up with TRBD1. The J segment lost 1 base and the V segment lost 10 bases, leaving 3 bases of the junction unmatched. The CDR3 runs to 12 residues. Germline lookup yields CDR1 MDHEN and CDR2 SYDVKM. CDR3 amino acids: CATRTGNTEAFF. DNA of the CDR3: TGTGCCACCCGGACAGGGAACACTGAAGCTTTCTTT.

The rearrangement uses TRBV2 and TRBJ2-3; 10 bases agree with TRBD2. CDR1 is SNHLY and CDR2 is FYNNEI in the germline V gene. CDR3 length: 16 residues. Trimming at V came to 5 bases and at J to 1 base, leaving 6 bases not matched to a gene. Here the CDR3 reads CASSLSGRRGTDTQYF. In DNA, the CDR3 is TGTGCCAGCAGTCTTAGCGGGAGGAGGGGCACAGATACGCAGTATTTT.

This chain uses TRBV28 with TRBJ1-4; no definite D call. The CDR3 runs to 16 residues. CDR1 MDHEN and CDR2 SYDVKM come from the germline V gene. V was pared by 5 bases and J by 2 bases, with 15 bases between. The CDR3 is CASSAPAGATNEKLFF. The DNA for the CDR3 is TGTGCCAGCAGTGCCCCCGCGGGAGCGACTAATGAAAAACTGTTTTTT. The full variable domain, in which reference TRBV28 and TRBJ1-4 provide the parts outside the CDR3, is DVKVTQSSRYLVKRTGEKVFLECVQDMDHENMFWYRQDPGLGLRLIYFSYDVKMKEKGDIPEGYSVSREKKERFSLILESASTNQTSMYLCASSAPAGATNEKLFFGSGTQLSVL.

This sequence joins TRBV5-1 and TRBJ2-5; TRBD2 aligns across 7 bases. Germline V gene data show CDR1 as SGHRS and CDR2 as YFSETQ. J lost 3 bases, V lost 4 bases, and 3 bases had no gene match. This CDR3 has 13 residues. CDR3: CASSPGLEETQYF. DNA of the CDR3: TGCGCCAGCAGCCCCGGACTAGAAGAGACCCAGTACTTC.

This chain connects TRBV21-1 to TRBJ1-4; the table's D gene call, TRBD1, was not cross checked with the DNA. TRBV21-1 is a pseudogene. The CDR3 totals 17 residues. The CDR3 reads CASSKALAVATNEKLFF. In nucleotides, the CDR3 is TGTGCCAGCAGCAAAGCGCTCGCAGTTGCAACTAATGAAAAACTGTTTTTT.

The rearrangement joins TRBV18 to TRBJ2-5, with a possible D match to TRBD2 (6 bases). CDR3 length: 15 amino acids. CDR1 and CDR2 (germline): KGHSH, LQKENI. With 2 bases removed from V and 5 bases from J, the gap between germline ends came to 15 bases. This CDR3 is CASSPNSRAGETQYF. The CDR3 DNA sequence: TGTGCCAGCTCACCAAATTCCCGGGCGGGGGAGACCCAGTACTTC.

The CDR3 region is CASSLGTGGYSQPQHF. The CDR3 DNA sequence: TGTGCCAGCAGTTTAGGAACAGGGGGCTACTCGCAGCCCCAGCATTTT. The rearrangement joins TRBV28 to TRBJ1-5; 9 nucleotides match TRBD1. The CDR3 spans 16 residues. Per germline, CDR1 MDHEN and CDR2 SYDVKM. Trimming removed 2 bases from V and 7 bases from J; junction bases left unmatched: 9. The whole variable domain, remainder taken from reference TRBV28 and TRBJ1-5, is DVKVTQSSRYLVKRTGEKVFLECVQDMDHENMFWYRQDPGLGLRLIYFSYDVKMKEKGDIPEGYSVSREKKERFSLILESASTNQTSMYLCASSLGTGGYSQPQHFGDGTRLSIL.

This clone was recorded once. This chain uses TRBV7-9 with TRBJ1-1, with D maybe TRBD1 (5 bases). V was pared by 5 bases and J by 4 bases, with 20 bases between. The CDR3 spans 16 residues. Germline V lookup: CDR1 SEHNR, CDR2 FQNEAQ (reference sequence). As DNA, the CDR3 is TGTGCCAGCAGCCTTACCATTACAGCGAGGGGCACTGAAGCTTTCTTT. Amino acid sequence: CASSLTITARGTEAFF.

The CDR3 DNA reads TGCGCCAGCAGCCAAAACAGGGGGTGGAGAACTGAAGCTTTCTTT. This codes for CASSQNRGWRTEAFF. The chain joins TRBV5-1 to TRBJ1-1; 8 bases align to TRBD1. Germline values: CDR1 SGHRS, CDR2 YFSETQ. The CDR3 covers 15 residues. Trimming took 4 bases from V and 5 from J; bases not matched to a gene: 10. The full variable domain, with the rest looked up from reference TRBV5-1 and TRBJ1-1, is KAGVTQTPRYLIKTRGQQVTLSCSPISGHRSVSWYQQTPGQGLQFLFEYFSETQRNKGNFPGRFSGRQFSNSRSEMNVSTLELGDSALYLCASSQNRGWRTEAFFGQGTRLTVV.

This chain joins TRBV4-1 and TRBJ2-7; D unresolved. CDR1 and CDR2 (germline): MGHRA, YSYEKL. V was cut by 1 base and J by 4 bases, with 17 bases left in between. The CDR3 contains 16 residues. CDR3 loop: CASSQGLWTTFYEQYF. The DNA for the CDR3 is TGCGCCAGCAGCCAAGGCCTCTGGACGACGTTTTACGAGCAGTACTTC.

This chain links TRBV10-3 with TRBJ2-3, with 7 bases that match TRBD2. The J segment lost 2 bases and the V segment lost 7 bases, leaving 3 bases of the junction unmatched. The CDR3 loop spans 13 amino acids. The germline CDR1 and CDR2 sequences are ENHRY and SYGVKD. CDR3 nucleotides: TGTGCCATCACTGCGGGAGTCACAGATACGCAGTATTTT. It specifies CAITAGVTDTQYF.

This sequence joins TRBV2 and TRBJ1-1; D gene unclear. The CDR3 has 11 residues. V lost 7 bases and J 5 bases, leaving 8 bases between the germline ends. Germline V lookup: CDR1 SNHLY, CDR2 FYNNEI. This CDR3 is CASMVSTEAFF. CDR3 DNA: TGTGCCAGCATGGTTTCGACTGAAGCTTTCTTT.

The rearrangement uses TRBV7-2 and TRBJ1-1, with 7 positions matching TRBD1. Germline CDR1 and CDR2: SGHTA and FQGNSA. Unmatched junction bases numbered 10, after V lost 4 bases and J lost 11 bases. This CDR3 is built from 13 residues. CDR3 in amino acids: CASSSGRGTVAFF. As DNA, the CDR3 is TGTGCCAGCAGCTCCGGTAGGGGGACAGTCGCTTTCTTT.

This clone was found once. DNA of the CDR3: TGCGCCAGCAGCCAAGAAACTAGCGGACTATACGAGCAGTACTTC. As protein: CASSQETSGLYEQYF. The chain recombines TRBV4-3 with TRBJ2-7; the match to TRBD2 covers 8 bases. V was clipped by 0 bases and J by 4 bases; unmatched bases: 5. CDR1 and CDR2 from the germline V gene are LGHNA and YSLEER. The CDR3 is made up of 15 amino acids.

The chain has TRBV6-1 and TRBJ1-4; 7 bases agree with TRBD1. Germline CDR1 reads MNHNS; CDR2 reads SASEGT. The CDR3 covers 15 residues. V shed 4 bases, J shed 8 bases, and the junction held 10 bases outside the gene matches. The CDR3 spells CASSAPTGNHEKLFF. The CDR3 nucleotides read TGTGCCAGCAGTGCACCGACAGGGAATCACGAAAAACTGTTTTTT.

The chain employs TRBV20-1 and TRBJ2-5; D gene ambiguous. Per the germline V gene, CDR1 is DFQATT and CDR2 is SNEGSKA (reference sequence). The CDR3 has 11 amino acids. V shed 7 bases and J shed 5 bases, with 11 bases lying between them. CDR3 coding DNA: TGCAGTGAAAAGCCACGGGAGACCCAGTACTTC. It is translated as CSEKPRETQYF.